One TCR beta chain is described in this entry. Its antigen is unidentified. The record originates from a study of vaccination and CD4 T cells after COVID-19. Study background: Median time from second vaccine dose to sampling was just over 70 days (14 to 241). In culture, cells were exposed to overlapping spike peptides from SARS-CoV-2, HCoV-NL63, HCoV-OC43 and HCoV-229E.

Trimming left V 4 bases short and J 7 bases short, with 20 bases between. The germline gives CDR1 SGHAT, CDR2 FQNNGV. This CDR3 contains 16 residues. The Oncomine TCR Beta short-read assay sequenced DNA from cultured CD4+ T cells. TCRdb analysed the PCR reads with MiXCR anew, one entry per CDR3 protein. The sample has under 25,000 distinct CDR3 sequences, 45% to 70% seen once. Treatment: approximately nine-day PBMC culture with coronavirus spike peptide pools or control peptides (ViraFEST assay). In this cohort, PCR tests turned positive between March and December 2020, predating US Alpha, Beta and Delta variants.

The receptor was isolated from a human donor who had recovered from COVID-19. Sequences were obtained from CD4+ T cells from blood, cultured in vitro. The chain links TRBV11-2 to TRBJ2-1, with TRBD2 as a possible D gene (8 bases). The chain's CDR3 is CASSSPGRGRENEQFF. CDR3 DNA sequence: TGTGCCAGCAGCTCCCCCGGGAGGGGGCGGGAGAATGAGCAGTTCTTC.